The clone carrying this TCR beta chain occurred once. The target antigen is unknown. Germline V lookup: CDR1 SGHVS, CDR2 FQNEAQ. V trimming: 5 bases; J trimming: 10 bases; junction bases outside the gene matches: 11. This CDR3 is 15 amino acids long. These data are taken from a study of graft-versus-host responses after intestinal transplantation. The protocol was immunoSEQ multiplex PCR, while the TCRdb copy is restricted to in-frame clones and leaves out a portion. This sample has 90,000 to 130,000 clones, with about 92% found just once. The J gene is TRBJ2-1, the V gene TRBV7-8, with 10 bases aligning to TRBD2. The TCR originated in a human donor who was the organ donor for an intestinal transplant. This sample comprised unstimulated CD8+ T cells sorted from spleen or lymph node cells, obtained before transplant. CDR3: CASSLRGSGRYEQFF. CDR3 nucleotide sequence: TGTGCCAGCAGCCTGCGAGGTAGCGGGAGGTACGAGCAGTTCTTC.